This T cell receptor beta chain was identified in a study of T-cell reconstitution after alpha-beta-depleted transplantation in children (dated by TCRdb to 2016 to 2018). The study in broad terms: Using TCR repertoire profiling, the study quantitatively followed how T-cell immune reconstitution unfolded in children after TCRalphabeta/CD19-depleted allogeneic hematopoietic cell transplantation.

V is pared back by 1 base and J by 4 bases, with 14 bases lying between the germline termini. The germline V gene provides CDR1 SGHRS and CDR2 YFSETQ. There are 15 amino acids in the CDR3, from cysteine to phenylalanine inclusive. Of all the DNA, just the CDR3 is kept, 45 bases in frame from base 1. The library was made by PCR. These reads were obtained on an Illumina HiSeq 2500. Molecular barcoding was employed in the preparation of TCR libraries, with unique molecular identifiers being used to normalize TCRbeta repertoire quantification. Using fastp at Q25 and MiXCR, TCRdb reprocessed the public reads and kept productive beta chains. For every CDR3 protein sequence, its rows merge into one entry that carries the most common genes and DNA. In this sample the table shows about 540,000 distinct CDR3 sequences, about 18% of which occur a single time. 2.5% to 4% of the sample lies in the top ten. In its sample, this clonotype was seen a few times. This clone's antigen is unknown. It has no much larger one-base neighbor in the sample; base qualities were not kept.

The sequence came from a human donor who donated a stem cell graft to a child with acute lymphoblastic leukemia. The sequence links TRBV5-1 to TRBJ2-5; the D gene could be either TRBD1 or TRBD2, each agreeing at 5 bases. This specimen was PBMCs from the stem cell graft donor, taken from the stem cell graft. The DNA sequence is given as TGCGCCAGCAGCTTGACCAGGGAGAGCGTAGAGACCCAGTACTTC. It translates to CASSLTRESVETQYF. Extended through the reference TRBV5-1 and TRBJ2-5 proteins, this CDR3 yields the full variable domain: KAGVTQTPRYLIKTRGQQVTLSCSPISGHRSVSWYQQTPGQGLQFLFEYFSETQRNKGNFPGRFSGRQFSNSRSEMNVSTLELGDSALYLCASSLTRESVETQYFGPGTRLLVL.